The clone carrying this T cell receptor beta chain was detected a few times. The PCR contained 60 Vbeta and 13 Jbeta primers. The assay was immunoSEQ multiplex PCR, and TCRdb's table has in-frame clones only and misses some. The table includes 200,000 to 250,000 clones, 81% detected once. The sample comes from a study of cytomegalovirus exposure and HLA in healthy donors. The CDR3 runs 16 residues. V lost 1 base to trimming and J lost 4 bases, with 16 bases between them. Germline assignment: CDR1 MGHRA and CDR2 YSYEKL. The sequencing sample was made of PBMCs. V is TRBV4-1 and J is TRBJ1-1, with D possibly matching TRBD1 (5 bases). The source is a woman aged 60-75 years in good health and CMV-seropositive. The CDR3 DNA sequence: TGCGCCAGCAGCCAAGTCAACACCGGCGGGGGCACTGAAGCTTTCTTT. Protein product: CASSQVNTGGGTEAFF.